The entry that follows covers one TCR beta chain sequence. The antigen remains undetermined. The data are from a study of immune evolution from preneoplasia to lung adenocarcinoma. Patient tissue came from resections in Japan or China, 2014–2017. Histologic diagnosis was independently verified by two lung pathologists. Study-wide findings and caveats: Normal lung had the highest top T cell clone frequencies. Clonality was highest in normal lung, lower in later-stage lesions apparently.

The CDR3 spans 13 residues. V lost 5 bases and J lost 6, with 10 bases in between. Germline assignment: CDR1 SEHNR and CDR2 FQNEAQ (reference sequence). TCRdb's table, derived via immunoSEQ multiplex PCR, lists solely in-frame clones and lacks some. The sample has a few thousand clones, 80% to 90% seen once. Sample: FFPE adjacent normal lung tissue. This clonotype was obtained from a donor older than 65 with lung adenocarcinoma. The chain couples TRBV7-9 to TRBJ1-4; D call uncertain. The CDR3 reads CASSAGWDEKLFF. CDR3 DNA: TGTGCCAGCAGCGCCGGGTGGGATGAAAAACTGTTTTTT.